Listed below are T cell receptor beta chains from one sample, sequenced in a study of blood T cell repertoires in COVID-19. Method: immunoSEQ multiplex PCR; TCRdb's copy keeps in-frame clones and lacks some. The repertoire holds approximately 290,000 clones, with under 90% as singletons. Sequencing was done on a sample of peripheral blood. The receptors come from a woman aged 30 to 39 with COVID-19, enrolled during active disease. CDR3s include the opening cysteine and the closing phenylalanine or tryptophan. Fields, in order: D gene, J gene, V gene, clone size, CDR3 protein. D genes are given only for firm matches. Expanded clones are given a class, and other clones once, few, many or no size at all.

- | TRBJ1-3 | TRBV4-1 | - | CASSQDVGGAGNTIYF
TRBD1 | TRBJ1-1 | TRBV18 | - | CASSDRVDKAFF
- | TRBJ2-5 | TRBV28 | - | CASGLGGGGTQYF
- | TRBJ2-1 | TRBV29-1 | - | CSVKAGTYQDNEQFF
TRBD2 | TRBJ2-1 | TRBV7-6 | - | CASSDSGGAYNEQFF
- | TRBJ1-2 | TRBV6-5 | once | CASSPPTGLGYTF
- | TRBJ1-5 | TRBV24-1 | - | CATSASSNQPQHF
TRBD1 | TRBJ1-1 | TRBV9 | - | CASSVVAGGNTEAFF
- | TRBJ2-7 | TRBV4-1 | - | CASSQATSYEQYF
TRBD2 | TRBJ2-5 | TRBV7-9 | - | CASSFRLAGLETQYF
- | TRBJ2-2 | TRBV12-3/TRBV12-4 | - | CASRFYTGELFF
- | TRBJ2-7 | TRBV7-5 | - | CVRSPQAGGRWEQYF
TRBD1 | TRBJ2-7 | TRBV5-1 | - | CASSVGQGSGEQYF
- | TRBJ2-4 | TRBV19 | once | CASSIRGGKNIQYF
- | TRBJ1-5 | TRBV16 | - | CASSRRGAPGQPQHF
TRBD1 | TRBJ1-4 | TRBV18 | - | CASSPGGQGPEKLFF
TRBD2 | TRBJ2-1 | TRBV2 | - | CASREGQAGVTNEQFF
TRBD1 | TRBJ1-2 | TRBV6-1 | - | CASSELRGGAYTF
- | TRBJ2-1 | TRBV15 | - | CATSRDLKGMQFF
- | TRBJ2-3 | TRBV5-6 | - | CASSPTGTDTQYF
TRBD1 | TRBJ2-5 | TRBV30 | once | CAWSTGGETQYF
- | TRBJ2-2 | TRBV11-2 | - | CASSPRVDGELFF
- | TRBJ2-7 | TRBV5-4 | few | CASSRGGLDEQYF
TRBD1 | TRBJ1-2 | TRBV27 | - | CASRHSRGLGYGYTF
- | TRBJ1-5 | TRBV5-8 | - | CASSLYGRRLNQPQHF
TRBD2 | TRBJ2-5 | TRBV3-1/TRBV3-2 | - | CASSQTGGETQYF
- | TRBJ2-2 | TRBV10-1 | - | CASSHDRITGELFF
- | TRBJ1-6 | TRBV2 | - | CACRGGGVNSPLHF
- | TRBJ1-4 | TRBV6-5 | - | CASSYTEEGNEKLFF
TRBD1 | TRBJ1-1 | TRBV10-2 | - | CASSPGRGTEAFF
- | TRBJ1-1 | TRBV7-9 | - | CASSSQGGKTEAFF
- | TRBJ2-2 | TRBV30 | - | CAWGRTDFTGELFF
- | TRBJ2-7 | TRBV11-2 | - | CASSLYPREYEQYF
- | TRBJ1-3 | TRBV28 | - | CASMGGSGNTIYF
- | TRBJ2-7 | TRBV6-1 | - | CASSEAGGGAYEQYF
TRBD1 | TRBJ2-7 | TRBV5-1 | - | CASSLEGQLSYEQYF
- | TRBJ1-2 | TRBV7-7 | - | CASSPLPQGLNDGYTF
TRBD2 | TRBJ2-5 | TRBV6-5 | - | CASSQMAGGQETQYF
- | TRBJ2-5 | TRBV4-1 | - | CASSQGAYQETQYF
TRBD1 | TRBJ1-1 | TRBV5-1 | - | CASSLGQGMNTEAFF
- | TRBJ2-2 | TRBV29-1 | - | CSASTRETGELFF
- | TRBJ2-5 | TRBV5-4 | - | CASQTGETQYF
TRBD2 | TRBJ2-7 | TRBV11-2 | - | CASSFGGGGEQYF
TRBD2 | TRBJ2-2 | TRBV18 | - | CASSPSAGAGTGELFF
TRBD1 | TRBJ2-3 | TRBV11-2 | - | CASSSWTGGHTDTQYF
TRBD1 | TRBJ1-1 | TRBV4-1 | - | CASSQSPPGQGGNTEAFF